The source of this T cell receptor beta chain is a study of cytomegalovirus exposure and HLA in healthy donors. The study, taken as a whole, reports: TCR beta V- and J-gene trimming was later associated with a missense DCLRE1C variant. Rare sequences made up most TCRs, while some public TCRs were found in many donors. The authors later found HLA-associated TCR beta chains more clonally expanded than equally common others.

The germline V gene has CDR1 LNHDA and CDR2 SQIVND (reference sequence). V dropped 6 bases and J dropped 6 bases, with 6 bases sitting between them. This CDR3 region has 11 residues. In regard to this clone: The antigen remains undetermined.

This PCR relied on a set of 60 Vbeta primers and 13 Jbeta primers. Original processing methods: Later, 80 million or so unique TCR beta chains were counted in an analysis, and approximately 9.9 million of them were shared. TCRdb's table, derived via immunoSEQ multiplex PCR, lists solely in-frame clones and lacks some. V and J calls and clone size are given by that table; D and trimming were obtained from the DNA. The data contain approximately 100,000 clones, 75% to 85% of them seen just once; the ten biggest clones take up roughly 4%. The chain joins TRBV19 to TRBJ2-1, with unresolved D. This sequence was found in a female donor in good health and CMV-seropositive. Specimen: PBMCs. The CDR3 DNA reads TGTGCCAGTAGACTTGTCAATGAGCAGTTCTTC. Its translation is CASRLVNEQFF.